These 3 T cell receptor beta chains originate from one sample sequenced in a study of preoperative IRX-2 immunotherapy in early breast cancer. Profiled with immunoSEQ multiplex PCR; TCRdb holds only in-frame clones, not every one. The table lists around 22,000 clones, roughly 90% of them singletons. Treatment denoted: preoperative locoregional IRX-2 cytokine immunotherapy. The sequencing here drew on tumor tissue, taken after IRX-2 immunotherapy. Every receptor here comes from a human donor with breast cancer.

The chain employs TRBV29-1 and TRBJ1-3; D remains unclear. This CDR3 is 14 amino acids long. V dropped 2 bases and J dropped 4 bases, with 12 bases sitting between them. Germline CDR1 reads SQVTM; CDR2 reads ANQGSEA. The chain's CDR3 is CSVEILSLGNTIYF. Here the CDR3 DNA reads TGCAGCGTTGAAATCTTATCGCTGGGAAACACCATATATTTT.

The gene calls are TRBV2 and TRBJ1-2; TRBD1 aligns across 9 bases. Per the germline V gene, CDR1 is SNHLY and CDR2 is FYNNEI. Trimming cost V 6 bases and J 4 bases; bases outside gene matches: 12. The CDR3 loop spans 16 amino acids. The CDR3 spells CASSFPSGTGIYGYTF. CDR3 DNA sequence: TGTGCCAGCAGCTTCCCTTCCGGGACAGGGATCTATGGCTACACCTTC.

CDR3: CASIRGSTEAFF. The DNA for the CDR3 is TGTGCCAGCATCCGAGGTAGCACTGAAGCTTTCTTT. The rearrangement uses TRBV28 and TRBJ1-1; no clear D gene. The CDR3 extends over 12 amino acids. V dropped 7 bases and J dropped 4 bases, with 10 bases sitting between them. CDR1 is MDHEN and CDR2 is SYDVKM in the germline V gene.